The entry below describes one T cell receptor (beta chain). Its antigen is unknown. TCR alpha and TCR beta cDNA libraries carrying sample barcodes and UMIs were produced by 5'RACE using constant-segment primers. In TCRdb, the 5' RACE reads were re-called with MiXCR into one record per CDR3 protein. The data hold fewer than 700,000 distinct CDR3 sequences, with about 22% observed a single time. This entry is derived from a study of T-cell memory formation after mild COVID-19. General study points: The pre-infection memory compartment contained some responding clones, suggesting cross-reactive memory joined.

CDR3 size: 16 residues. V was cut by 0 bases and J by 5 bases, with 16 bases left in between. CDR1 MGHRA and CDR2 YSYEKL come from the germline V gene. Specimen: PBMCs or a T cell subset sorted from them (not recorded which). The sequence was obtained from an adult woman who had mild COVID-19 (a few samples of this study predate the infection). Cell type and time point are not known. This rearrangement joins TRBV4-1 to TRBJ1-1; tentative D call: TRBD1 (5 bases). The CDR3: CASSQDTGGRNTEAFF. The CDR3 DNA follows: TGCGCCAGCAGCCAAGATACGGGGGGTCGGAATACTGAAGCTTTCTTT.